The 9 T cell receptor beta chains below were found in one sample sequenced in a study of T cells after somatic rescue of genetic block. Using immunoSEQ multiplex PCR, the repertoire was profiled, and TCRdb retains in-frame clones only, with some absent. The sample records some 67,000 clones, approximately 90% being singletons. The material sequenced was peripheral blood mononuclear cells (PBMCs). The receptors were sampled from a man between 40 and 49 years old.

This chain links TRBV6-1 with TRBJ2-3; 7 bases agree with TRBD2. The germline CDR1 and CDR2 sequences are MNHNS and SASEGT. Germline trimming cut 7 bases from V and 1 base from J; bases unmatched to any gene: 2. CDR3 length: 13 amino acids. CDR3 nucleotides: TGTGCCAGCAAGGCGGGAGGCACAGATACGCAGTATTTT. Residues: CASKAGGTDTQYF.

CDR3 protein: CATSLPGRGRTDTQYF. The CDR3 nucleotides read TGTGCCACCAGCCTCCCGGGAAGGGGACGCACAGATACGCAGTATTTT. V gene TRBV15 combines with J gene TRBJ2-3; D is tentatively TRBD1 or TRBD2 (5 bases each). The CDR3 is made up of 16 amino acids. V dropped 5 bases and J dropped 1 base, with 16 bases sitting between them. The germline V gene has CDR1 LNHNV and CDR2 YYDKDF (reference sequence).

The V call is TRBV28, the J call TRBJ2-7, with TRBD1 matching 7 bases. CDR3 length: 14 residues. Germline V lookup: CDR1 MDHEN, CDR2 SYDVKM. V gave up 5 bases and J gave up 1 base; unmatched junction bases: 5. This CDR3 is CASSETGPSYEQYF. Written as DNA, the CDR3 is TGTGCCAGCAGTGAGACAGGGCCTTCCTACGAGCAGTACTTC.

The genes are TRBV19 and TRBJ1-5; D is ambiguous. From germline, CDR1 is LNHDA and CDR2 SQIVND (reference sequence). V was trimmed by 2 bases and J by 5 bases, leaving 7 bases between them. The CDR3 loop spans 13 amino acids. The CDR3: CASSIQADQPQHF. CDR3 in DNA: TGTGCCAGTAGTATACAAGCCGATCAGCCCCAGCATTTT.

About this clone itself: One end of the junction is discordant with germline, which a read error may explain. V usage is TRBV10-3 and J usage is TRBJ1-4; D perhaps matches TRBD1 (5 bases). The germline CDR1 and CDR2 sequences are ENHRY and SYGVKD. The CDR3 length is 15 residues. The CDR3 protein is CAIGESDGGGEKLFF. CDR3 DNA: TGTGCCATCGGTGAGTCGGATGGGGGTGGTGAAAAACTGTTTTTT.

J is TRBJ2-3 and V is TRBV19; TRBD2 matches 8 bases. The CDR3 contains 16 residues. The ends lost 3 bases at V and 4 bases at J; junction bases unmatched: 9. The V gene's germline CDR1 is LNHDA and CDR2 SQIVND (reference sequence). The CDR3 here is CASSIRSGRTADTQYF. CDR3 nucleotide sequence: TGTGCCAGTAGTATCAGGAGCGGGAGAACTGCAGATACGCAGTATTTT.

This chain links TRBV18 with TRBJ2-5; D gene unclear. Germline CDR1 reads KGHSH; CDR2 reads LQKENI. CDR3 length: 13 residues. Trimming took off 3 bases at V and 5 bases at J, with 10 bases between the two ends. The CDR3 spells CASSPSAPETQYF. Here the CDR3 DNA reads TGTGCCAGCTCACCTTCCGCTCCGGAGACCCAGTACTTC.

V gene TRBV30 combines with J gene TRBJ1-4; D remains unclear. The CDR3 runs to 15 residues. The V gene lost 0 bases and the J gene lost 8 bases, with 16 bases spanning the gap. CDR1 is GTSNPN and CDR2 is SVGIG in the germline V gene (reference sequence). CDR3 sequence reads: CAWSVLDLGYEKLFF. The CDR3 DNA is TGTGCCTGGAGTGTACTTGATCTGGGGTACGAAAAACTGTTTTTT.

The chain recombines TRBV30 with TRBJ1-5; 10 nucleotides align to TRBD1. Germline CDR1 is GTSNPN and CDR2 is SVGIG (reference sequence). The CDR3 is 15 amino acids. Trimming cost V 2 bases and J 0 bases; bases outside gene matches: 1. CDR3 sequence reads: CAWSRDRGSNQPQHF. CDR3 in DNA: TGTGCCTGGAGTCGGGACAGGGGTAGCAATCAGCCCCAGCATTTT.